A selection of T cell receptor beta chains follows, all from one sample in a study of blood T cell repertoires in COVID-19. Assay used: immunoSEQ multiplex PCR; TCRdb lists only in-frame clones, some missing. The sample consists of some 11,000 clones, roughly nine tenths of them appearing once. Sequenced: peripheral blood. Source of these receptors: a man aged 30 to 39 with active or convalescent COVID-19. The CDR3 runs from the conserved cysteine through the conserved F or W. A D gene is named only where the DNA matches it firmly. Clone size is stated in some rows and not others, as once, few, many or a class when expanded.

D: -; size: once; J: TRBJ2-7; V: TRBV3-1/TRBV3-2; DNA: TGTGCCAGCAGCCAAGGTTCCTCGGGCTACGAGCAGTACTTC; CDR3: CASSQGSSGYEQYF
D: -; size: -; J: TRBJ2-5; V: TRBV5-4; DNA: TGTGCCAGCAGCGGGGGCGGGGAGACCCAGTACTTC; CDR3: CASSGGGETQYF
D: TRBD2; size: -; J: TRBJ2-1; V: TRBV19; DNA: TGTGCCAGTACTGAACTAGCGGGGGATCTCAATGAGCAGTTCTTC; CDR3: CASTELAGDLNEQFF
D: TRBD1; size: -; J: TRBJ2-3; V: TRBV4-1; DNA: TGCGCCAGCAGCCGCCCGCTCGGGACAGAAAAAGATACGCAGTATTTT; CDR3: CASSRPLGTEKDTQYF
D: -; size: -; J: TRBJ2-7; V: TRBV7-3; DNA: TGTGCCAGCAGCCCGACAAATTCCTACGAGCAGTACTTC; CDR3: CASSPTNSYEQYF
D: TRBD1; size: once; J: TRBJ2-5; V: TRBV19; DNA: TGTGCCAGTAAGGAGAGGGGGCTCGTGGGGGAGACCCAGTACTTC; CDR3: CASKERGLVGETQYF
D: TRBD2; size: -; J: TRBJ2-3; V: TRBV7-2; DNA: TGTGCCAGCAGCCTTACTAGCGGGGGGGCGACAGATACGCAGTATTTT; CDR3: CASSLTSGGATDTQYF
D: -; size: -; J: TRBJ1-5; V: TRBV7-8; DNA: TGTGCCAGCAGCTTATCCCCTGAGATTACAGGGTCGCGACAGCCCCAGCATTTT; CDR3: CASSLSPEITGSRQPQHF
D: TRBD1; size: -; J: TRBJ1-5; V: TRBV10-2; DNA: TGCGCCAGCAGTCCCGGGACAGGGGGCAATCAGCCCCAGCATTTT; CDR3: CASSPGTGGNQPQHF
D: -; size: -; J: TRBJ2-1; V: TRBV10-3; DNA: TGTGCCATCAGTGAGTTGGGGACACTGACCTACAATGAGCAGTTCTTC; CDR3: CAISELGTLTYNEQFF
D: -; size: -; J: TRBJ2-3; V: TRBV7-3; DNA: TGTGCCAGCAGCTTATGGGGCGGGGGCAGCACAGATACGCAGTATTTT; CDR3: CASSLWGGGSTDTQYF
D: TRBD1; size: once; J: TRBJ1-2; V: TRBV24-1; DNA: TGTGCCACCAGTGACTCGACAGGGAGTGGCTACACCTTC; CDR3: CATSDSTGSGYTF
D: -; size: -; J: TRBJ2-1; V: TRBV19; DNA: TGTGCCAGTAGACCCCAACAGGTGAGCTCCTACAATGAGCAGTTCTTC; CDR3: CASRPQQVSSYNEQFF
D: TRBD1; size: -; J: TRBJ1-4; V: TRBV4-1; DNA: TGCGCCAGCAGCCGGCCGGGACAGGGAGACGAAAAACTGTTTTTT; CDR3: CASSRPGQGDEKLFF
D: -; size: once; J: TRBJ1-6; V: TRBV2; DNA: TGTGCCAGCAGTCTGGACTCATCAAATAATTCACCCCTCCACTTT; CDR3: CASSLDSSNNSPLHF
D: -; size: -; J: TRBJ1-2; V: TRBV6-5; DNA: TGTGCCAGCAGATCAGACTATGGCTACACCTTC; CDR3: CASRSDYGYTF
D: TRBD1; size: few; J: TRBJ1-5; V: TRBV7-6; DNA: TGTGCCAGCAGCTTACTCACAGGGGAACAGCCCCAGCATTTT; CDR3: CASSLLTGEQPQHF
D: TRBD2; size: once; J: TRBJ2-3; V: TRBV10-3; DNA: TGTGCCATCAGTACTAGCGGGGGGACTAGCACAGATACGCAGTATTTT; CDR3: CAISTSGGTSTDTQYF
D: TRBD1; size: once; J: TRBJ1-5; V: TRBV7-7; DNA: TGTGCCAGCAGCTTTCGAGCCCCCCGGACAGGGAGGGTCCAGCCCCAGCATTTT; CDR3: CASSFRAPRTGRVQPQHF